These T cell receptor beta chains were read from a single sample in a study of blood T cell repertoires in COVID-19. Assay used: immunoSEQ multiplex PCR; TCRdb lists only in-frame clones, some missing. The table lists around 92,000 clones, about 83% of them singletons. Sequencing was done on a sample of peripheral blood. The source is a woman aged 80 or over with acute or convalescent COVID-19. CDR3s include the opening cysteine and the closing phenylalanine or tryptophan. D genes are given only for firm matches. Clone size appears in some rows only: once, few, many, or a class for an expanded clone.

clone_size: -; v_call: TRBV5-8; j_call: TRBJ2-7; d_call: TRBD1; cdr3_aa: CASRKGTGALSWQYF; cdr3_nt: TGTGCCAGCAGGAAAGGGACAGGGGCATTGTCGTGGCAGTACTTC
clone_size: -; v_call: TRBV4-3; j_call: TRBJ2-1; d_call: TRBD2; cdr3_aa: CASSPGSAGEGPYNEQFF; cdr3_nt: TGCGCCAGCAGCCCGGGGAGTGCGGGAGAGGGGCCCTACAATGAGCAGTTCTTC
clone_size: -; v_call: TRBV6-6; j_call: TRBJ2-7; d_call: TRBD1; cdr3_aa: CASSLLSGQGSYEQYF; cdr3_nt: TGTGCCAGCAGCCTTCTTTCGGGACAGGGAAGCTACGAGCAGTACTTC
clone_size: -; v_call: TRBV7-9; j_call: TRBJ2-6; d_call: TRBD1; cdr3_aa: CASSLSGGAGANVLTF; cdr3_nt: TGTGCCAGCAGCTTATCAGGGGGCGCTGGGGCCAACGTCCTGACTTTC
clone_size: few; v_call: TRBV7-8; j_call: TRBJ2-5; d_call: -; cdr3_aa: CASSPGLAKTQYF; cdr3_nt: TGTGCCAGCAGCCCCGGGCTAGCGAAGACCCAGTACTTC
clone_size: -; v_call: TRBV6-5; j_call: TRBJ2-1; d_call: TRBD2; cdr3_aa: CASSYSGLAGFNEQFF; cdr3_nt: TGTGCCAGCAGTTACTCAGGGCTAGCGGGATTTAATGAGCAGTTCTTC
clone_size: -; v_call: TRBV3-1/TRBV3-2; j_call: TRBJ2-7; d_call: TRBD2; cdr3_aa: CASSRSGGLSSYEQYF; cdr3_nt: TGTGCCAGCAGCCGTTCGGGGGGACTGAGCTCCTACGAGCAGTACTTC
clone_size: -; v_call: TRBV6-5; j_call: TRBJ1-1; d_call: -; cdr3_aa: CASSYSRVVNTEAFF; cdr3_nt: TGTGCCAGCAGTTACTCCAGGGTGGTGAACACTGAAGCTTTCTTT
clone_size: once; v_call: TRBV5-1; j_call: TRBJ2-3; d_call: -; cdr3_aa: CASSLGQITDTQYF; cdr3_nt: TGCGCCAGCAGCTTGGGACAGATAACAGATACGCAGTATTTT
clone_size: -; v_call: TRBV6-6; j_call: TRBJ2-2; d_call: -; cdr3_aa: CASSYVTGELFF; cdr3_nt: TGTGCCAGCAGTTACGTAACCGGGGAGCTGTTTTTT
clone_size: -; v_call: TRBV19; j_call: TRBJ2-7; d_call: TRBD1; cdr3_aa: CASSIRTGPAGPSYEQYF; cdr3_nt: TGTGCCAGTAGTATAAGGACAGGGCCCGCGGGCCCTTCCTACGAGCAGTACTTC
clone_size: -; v_call: TRBV2; j_call: TRBJ2-5; d_call: TRBD1; cdr3_aa: CASLGDRGMETQYF; cdr3_nt: TGTGCCTCTTTGGGGGACAGGGGGATGGAGACCCAGTACTTC
clone_size: -; v_call: TRBV5-4; j_call: TRBJ2-1; d_call: -; cdr3_aa: CASSSRGDEQFF; cdr3_nt: TGTGCCAGCAGCTCCAGGGGTGATGAGCAGTTCTTC
clone_size: -; v_call: TRBV11-2; j_call: TRBJ2-1; d_call: -; cdr3_aa: CASSKRTGLVFNNEQFF; cdr3_nt: TGTGCCAGCAGCAAGAGAACAGGGTTGGTATTCAACAATGAGCAGTTCTTC
clone_size: -; v_call: TRBV5-1; j_call: TRBJ2-5; d_call: -; cdr3_aa: CASSLGQQETQYF; cdr3_nt: TGCGCCAGCAGCCTAGGACAGCAAGAGACCCAGTACTTC
clone_size: once; v_call: TRBV11-3; j_call: TRBJ1-1; d_call: -; cdr3_aa: CASSLDRLRGAFF; cdr3_nt: TGTGCCAGCAGCTTAGATCGTCTTAGGGGAGCTTTCTTT
clone_size: -; v_call: TRBV7-9; j_call: TRBJ1-1; d_call: TRBD1; cdr3_aa: CASSFGTGETEAFF; cdr3_nt: TGTGCCAGCAGCTTTGGGACAGGGGAGACTGAAGCTTTCTTT
clone_size: -; v_call: TRBV19; j_call: TRBJ1-5; d_call: TRBD1; cdr3_aa: CASSEQGNQPQHF; cdr3_nt: TGTGCCAGTAGTGAACAGGGGAATCAGCCCCAGCATTTT
clone_size: -; v_call: TRBV7-2; j_call: TRBJ2-1; d_call: TRBD1; cdr3_aa: CASSPGQGSYNEQFF; cdr3_nt: TGTGCCAGCAGCCCCGGACAGGGGTCCTACAATGAGCAGTTCTTC
clone_size: few; v_call: TRBV6-5; j_call: TRBJ2-7; d_call: -; cdr3_aa: CASRANRDYEQYF; cdr3_nt: TGTGCCAGCAGAGCTAACAGGGACTACGAGCAGTACTTC
clone_size: -; v_call: TRBV24-1; j_call: TRBJ2-7; d_call: TRBD1; cdr3_aa: CATRSSGTEFRGQYF; cdr3_nt: TGTGCCACCAGATCATCCGGGACAGAATTTCGAGGGCAGTACTTC
clone_size: -; v_call: TRBV5-1; j_call: TRBJ1-2; d_call: TRBD1; cdr3_aa: CASSPGQRTYGYTF; cdr3_nt: TGCGCCAGCAGCCCGGGACAGCGGACCTATGGCTACACCTTC
clone_size: -; v_call: TRBV18; j_call: TRBJ2-7; d_call: -; cdr3_aa: CASSPPSGNYEQYF; cdr3_nt: TGTGCCAGCTCACCACCAAGCGGCAACTACGAGCAGTACTTC
clone_size: -; v_call: TRBV6-5; j_call: TRBJ1-6; d_call: -; cdr3_aa: CASRQAVVYSPLHF; cdr3_nt: TGTGCCAGCAGGCAGGCCGTCGTTTATTCACCCCTCCACTTT
clone_size: -; v_call: TRBV5-1; j_call: TRBJ2-3; d_call: TRBD1; cdr3_aa: CASSYGQDTDTQYF; cdr3_nt: TGCGCCAGCAGCTATGGACAGGACACAGATACGCAGTATTTT
clone_size: -; v_call: TRBV11-3; j_call: TRBJ1-3; d_call: -; cdr3_aa: CASRPGKDGNTIYF; cdr3_nt: TGTGCCAGCAGACCGGGGAAAGATGGAAACACCATATATTTT
clone_size: -; v_call: TRBV7-2; j_call: TRBJ2-6; d_call: -; cdr3_aa: CASSLPGLSGANVLTF; cdr3_nt: TGTGCCAGCAGCTTACCAGGGCTCTCTGGGGCCAACGTCCTGACTTTC
clone_size: -; v_call: TRBV11-3; j_call: TRBJ2-7; d_call: TRBD2; cdr3_aa: CASSTQALASGGGVYEQYF; cdr3_nt: TGTGCCAGCAGCACCCAGGCCTTGGCTAGCGGCGGGGGAGTCTACGAGCAGTACTTC
clone_size: -; v_call: TRBV19; j_call: TRBJ1-2; d_call: -; cdr3_aa: CASSTPGGGTYGYTF; cdr3_nt: TGTGCCAGTAGTACCCCTGGGGGAGGGACCTATGGCTACACCTTC
clone_size: -; v_call: TRBV5-1; j_call: TRBJ2-2; d_call: TRBD1; cdr3_aa: CASSLGQGETGELFF; cdr3_nt: TGCGCCAGCAGCTTGGGACAGGGGGAGACCGGGGAGCTGTTTTTT
clone_size: -; v_call: TRBV27; j_call: TRBJ1-1; d_call: TRBD1; cdr3_aa: CASSFQGGNTEAFF; cdr3_nt: TGTGCCAGCAGTTTTCAGGGGGGGAACACTGAAGCTTTCTTT
clone_size: -; v_call: TRBV28; j_call: TRBJ2-7; d_call: -; cdr3_aa: CASSLGRSYEQYF; cdr3_nt: TGTGCCAGCAGTTTGGGCAGGTCCTACGAGCAGTACTTC
clone_size: -; v_call: TRBV29-1; j_call: TRBJ2-1; d_call: TRBD2; cdr3_aa: CSVEAGGPKGYNEQFF; cdr3_nt: TGCAGCGTTGAGGCGGGAGGGCCGAAGGGTTACAATGAGCAGTTCTTC
clone_size: -; v_call: TRBV11-2; j_call: TRBJ2-7; d_call: TRBD1; cdr3_aa: CASSLARRDRGVRGQYF; cdr3_nt: TGTGCCAGCAGCTTAGCTCGGAGGGACAGGGGCGTACGGGGGCAGTACTTC
clone_size: few; v_call: TRBV5-6; j_call: TRBJ1-1; d_call: TRBD1; cdr3_aa: CASSLGRGATEAFF; cdr3_nt: TGTGCCAGCAGCTTAGGCAGGGGGGCCACTGAAGCTTTCTTT
clone_size: -; v_call: TRBV7-2; j_call: TRBJ1-3; d_call: -; cdr3_aa: CASSFDSKSGNTIYF; cdr3_nt: TGTGCCAGCAGCTTCGACAGCAAATCTGGAAACACCATATATTTT
clone_size: -; v_call: TRBV27; j_call: TRBJ1-1; d_call: -; cdr3_aa: CASSSPRVTKEAFF; cdr3_nt: TGTGCCAGCAGTTCCCCCCGGGTCACCAAGGAAGCTTTCTTT
clone_size: -; v_call: TRBV4-2; j_call: TRBJ1-4; d_call: -; cdr3_aa: CASSQDQAREGEKLFF; cdr3_nt: TGTGCCAGCAGCCAAGATCAGGCCAGGGAGGGAGAAAAACTGTTTTTT
clone_size: once; v_call: TRBV12-5; j_call: TRBJ1-1; d_call: -; cdr3_aa: CASGLQMNTEAFF; cdr3_nt: TGTGCTAGTGGTTTACAGATGAACACTGAAGCTTTCTTT
clone_size: -; v_call: TRBV5-1; j_call: TRBJ1-1; d_call: -; cdr3_aa: CASSLMGGQNTEAFF; cdr3_nt: TGCGCCAGCAGCTTGATGGGGGGGCAGAACACTGAAGCTTTCTTT
clone_size: -; v_call: TRBV28; j_call: TRBJ1-4; d_call: -; cdr3_aa: CASSLSDRPNEKLFF; cdr3_nt: TGTGCCAGCAGTTTGAGCGACAGGCCTAATGAAAAACTGTTTTTT
clone_size: -; v_call: TRBV24-1; j_call: TRBJ2-7; d_call: -; cdr3_aa: CATSDRGGPTYEQYF; cdr3_nt: TGTGCCACCAGTGACCGGGGTGGGCCCACCTACGAGCAGTACTTC
clone_size: -; v_call: TRBV28; j_call: TRBJ1-5; d_call: TRBD1; cdr3_aa: CASSWTGSEPQHF; cdr3_nt: TGTGCCAGCAGTTGGACAGGGAGCGAGCCCCAGCATTTT
clone_size: -; v_call: TRBV27; j_call: TRBJ2-7; d_call: TRBD2; cdr3_aa: CASSLGLAGVREQYF; cdr3_nt: TGTGCCAGCAGTCTCGGACTAGCGGGAGTGCGGGAGCAGTACTTC
clone_size: -; v_call: TRBV24-1; j_call: TRBJ2-1; d_call: -; cdr3_aa: CATSDHAGVYYNEQFF; cdr3_nt: TGTGCCACCAGTGATCACGCAGGGGTTTACTACAATGAGCAGTTCTTC
clone_size: -; v_call: TRBV5-1; j_call: TRBJ2-1; d_call: TRBD2; cdr3_aa: CASRPGASGAYNEQFF; cdr3_nt: TGCGCCAGCAGACCCGGCGCTAGCGGGGCCTACAATGAGCAGTTCTTC
clone_size: -; v_call: TRBV7-9; j_call: TRBJ2-7; d_call: TRBD2; cdr3_aa: CASSSSGTSGSVQQYF; cdr3_nt: TGTGCCAGCAGCTCTTCCGGGACTAGCGGGAGTGTACAGCAGTACTTC
clone_size: -; v_call: TRBV28; j_call: TRBJ2-3; d_call: TRBD2; cdr3_aa: CASSFQAGGPTDTQYF; cdr3_nt: TGTGCCAGCAGTTTTCAAGCGGGAGGGCCTACAGATACGCAGTATTTT
clone_size: -; v_call: TRBV11-2; j_call: TRBJ2-3; d_call: TRBD2; cdr3_aa: CASSLGLGGQSDTQYF; cdr3_nt: TGTGCCAGCAGCTTAGGTCTGGGAGGGCAATCAGATACGCAGTATTTT
clone_size: -; v_call: TRBV20-1; j_call: TRBJ2-1; d_call: -; cdr3_aa: CSASPTVEQFF; cdr3_nt: TGCAGTGCTTCCCCTACGGTAGAGCAGTTCTTC
clone_size: -; v_call: TRBV6-6; j_call: TRBJ2-7; d_call: -; cdr3_aa: CASSYELGSEQYF; cdr3_nt: TGTGCCAGCAGTTACGAGCTGGGGAGCGAGCAGTACTTC
clone_size: -; v_call: TRBV18; j_call: TRBJ1-3; d_call: TRBD1; cdr3_aa: CASSPTGDSGNTIYF; cdr3_nt: TGTGCCAGCTCACCGACAGGGGACTCTGGAAACACCATATATTTT